A single sample gave rise to the 18 T cell receptor beta chains below, sequenced in a study of blood T cell repertoires in COVID-19 (dated by TCRdb to about 2020). The method behind the library was the immunoSEQ multiplex PCR assay. TCRdb stores this immuneACCESS table with in-frame sequences only. Part of the clones is absent; in the studies checked, under half of the shortfall reflects unresolved V genes, and no reason is known for the rest. The sample table shows around 160,000 clones, and just under 85% are seen once. In total, the top ten clones hold nearly 3% of the sample. Sequencing was performed on peripheral blood. The origin of the receptors is a woman in her thirties or forties with active or convalescent COVID-19.

The gene calls are TRBV27 and TRBJ1-3, with 10 bases fitting TRBD1. From germline, CDR1 is MNHEY and CDR2 SMNVEV (reference sequence). V lost 2 bases, J lost 2 bases, and 6 bases stayed unmatched. This CDR3 contains 17 residues. In DNA form, the CDR3 reads TGTGCCAGCAGTTTACCCCAGGGACAGGGGACTGGAAACACCATATATTTT. It translates to CASSLPQGQGTGNTIYF.

For this clone: Relative to the germline gene, one junction end is altered; a read error may explain this. The chain couples TRBV27 to TRBJ1-4; TRBD1 aligns across 8 bases. This CDR3 has 11 amino acids. From germline, CDR1 is MNHEY and CDR2 SMNVEV (reference sequence). CDR3 sequence reads: CASSLPRDRHF. The DNA of the CDR3 is TGTGCCAGCAGTTTACCCCGGGACAGGCATTTT.

The chain is built from TRBV28 and TRBJ1-4, with TRBD1 as a possible D gene (5 bases). V lost 6 bases to trimming and J lost 5 bases, with 10 bases between them. This CDR3 has 13 residues. The germline CDR1 and CDR2 sequences are MDHEN and SYDVKM. The CDR3 is CASSGGGNEKLFF. The CDR3, as DNA: TGTGCCAGCAGCGGTGGGGGGAATGAAAAACTGTTTTTT.

This chain joins TRBV6-5 and TRBJ1-6, with 10 nucleotides matching TRBD1. CDR3 length equals 16 residues. With 2 bases clipped from V and 6 bases from J, the junction kept 4 bases outside the gene matches. Per the germline V gene, CDR1 is MNHEY and CDR2 is SVGAGI. The CDR3 sequence: CASSYRRTGGNSPLHF. As DNA, the CDR3 is TGTGCCAGCAGTTACCGGAGGACAGGGGGTAATTCACCCCTCCACTTT.

This chain uses TRBV13 with TRBJ2-6; D ambiguous. Per germline, CDR1 PRHDT and CDR2 FYEKMQ (reference sequence). The length of the CDR3 is 20 residues. Trimming left V 0 bases short and J 0 bases short, with 18 bases between. The CDR3 nucleotides are TGTGCCAGCAGCTTAGGTCCGGGTCGGATCCTTAGCTCTGGGGCCAACGTCCTGACTTTC. Translating it yields CASSLGPGRILSSGANVLTF.

V gene TRBV24-1 combines with J gene TRBJ1-2, with 8 bases matching TRBD1. The CDR3 loop spans 13 amino acids. V lost 4 bases to trimming and J lost 4 bases; unmatched junction nucleotides: 1. The germline gives CDR1 KGHDR, CDR2 SFDVKD. CDR3 DNA sequence: TGTGCCACCAGTGAGACAGGGGCCTATGGCTACACCTTC. This sequence encodes CATSETGAYGYTF.

V usage is TRBV6-5 and J usage is TRBJ1-2, with D possibly TRBD1 on 6 matching bases. Germline CDR1 is MNHEY and CDR2 is SVGAGI. The V end was cut by 5 bases, the J end by 4 bases, with 11 bases between. The CDR3 covers 13 residues. The CDR3 reads CASSRQGSYGYTF. CDR3 coding DNA: TGTGCCAGCAGTCGGCAGGGGTCCTATGGCTACACCTTC.

The genes are TRBV27 and TRBJ1-6; D ambiguous. The CDR3 is 15 residues long. In germline, CDR1 is MNHEY, CDR2 SMNVEV (reference sequence). V shed 3 bases and J shed 0 bases, with 6 bases lying between them. CDR3 nucleotides: TGTGCCAGCAGTTTCATGAGCTCCTATAATTCACCCCTCCACTTT. This codes for CASSFMSSYNSPLHF.

CDR3 sequence reads: CASSAPTGSANEKLFF. For the CDR3, the DNA is TGTGCCAGCAGCGCTCCGACAGGGAGCGCTAATGAAAAACTGTTTTTT. V and J are TRBV7-2 and TRBJ1-4, with 7 bases identical to TRBD1. The CDR3 sequence is 16 residues long. V was clipped by 5 bases and J by 3 bases; unmatched bases: 9. CDR1 and CDR2 from the germline V gene are SGHTA and FQGNSA.

The genes are TRBV30 and TRBJ2-7; the match to TRBD2 covers 7 bases. The CDR3 consists of 16 residues. Losses at the gene ends were 5 bases for V and 0 bases for J; bases not matched to a gene: 13. Germline lookup yields CDR1 GTSNPN and CDR2 SVGIG (reference sequence). The CDR3 DNA is TGTGCCTGGGGTCCCCGGTGGGGGACTAACTCCTACGAGCAGTACTTC. Its translation: CAWGPRWGTNSYEQYF.

The chain has TRBV7-9 and TRBJ1-4, with a weak D call TRBD1 (5 bases). The V end lost 5 bases, the J end lost 9 bases, and 16 bases lay between the germline ends. The CDR3 extends over 14 amino acids. CDR1 and CDR2 (germline): SEHNR, FQNEAQ (reference sequence). CDR3 loop: CASSHQGNLKKLFF. The CDR3 DNA sequence: TGTGCCAGCAGCCATCAGGGAAATCTGAAAAAACTGTTTTTT.

This clone appeared a few times. A much more abundant neighbour one base away suggests this may be a read error. The rearrangement joins TRBV6-4 to TRBJ1-1; D ambiguous. V gave up 3 bases and J gave up 1 base, with 6 bases separating them. The CDR3 loop spans 13 amino acids. Germline V gene lookup returns CDR1 MRHNA and CDR2 SNTAGT. CDR3 protein: CASSEDTNTEAFF. CDR3 DNA sequence: TGTGCCAGCAGTGAAGACACGAACACTGAAGCTTTCTTT.

The chain uses TRBV4-1 and TRBJ1-1; possibly TRBD1 for D (5 bases). CDR3 length: 15 residues. Germline V lookup: CDR1 MGHRA, CDR2 YSYEKL. The V and J ends lost 3 bases and 6 bases respectively, with 17 bases between them. CDR3 amino acids: CASSHRSAGTPEAFF. Here the CDR3 DNA reads TGCGCCAGCAGCCACCGGTCGGCGGGGACCCCTGAAGCTTTCTTT.

V and J are TRBV20-1 and TRBJ1-5, with a tentative D call TRBD1 (5 bases). There are 13 residues in the CDR3. Germline-derived CDR1 and CDR2 are DFQATT and SNEGSKA (reference sequence). With 3 bases removed from V and 4 bases from J, the gap between germline ends came to 10 bases. The CDR3 spells CSASSDRNQPQHF. The CDR3 nucleotides read TGCAGTGCTAGTAGTGACAGAAATCAGCCCCAGCATTTT.

This clone was seen just once. V and J are TRBV6-1 and TRBJ1-2; 7 bases align to TRBD1. The ends lost 1 base at V and 5 bases at J; junction bases unmatched: 16. The CDR3 has 18 amino acids. The V gene's germline CDR1 is MNHNS and CDR2 SASEGT. The CDR3 DNA follows: TGTGCCAGCAGTGAAGAGGCGGCGGACAGGCGACCCATTTATGGCTACACCTTC. This sequence encodes CASSEEAADRRPIYGYTF.

The chain is built from TRBV7-2 and TRBJ1-3; 8 bases are a match to TRBD1. CDR1 SGHTA and CDR2 FQGNSA come from the germline V gene. V gave up 5 bases and J gave up 2 bases; unmatched junction bases: 5. The CDR3 consists of 15 residues. CDR3 in amino acids: CASSEYRGTGNTIYF. The DNA of the CDR3 is TGTGCCAGCAGCGAGTACAGGGGGACTGGAAACACCATATATTTT.

The CDR3 nucleotides are TGTGCCAGCAGTGAATCGGAGGGAGTGGGCTACGAGCAGTACTTC. This gives the protein CASSESEGVGYEQYF. The J gene is TRBJ2-7, the V gene TRBV2; TRBD2 might be the D (6 bases). Germline lookup yields CDR1 SNHLY and CDR2 FYNNEI. The CDR3 loop spans 15 amino acids. V lost 2 bases, J lost 3 bases, and 14 bases lay in between.

This chain links TRBV6-4 with TRBJ1-5; 12 bases line up with TRBD1. The CDR3 is 17 amino acids. The junction had 12 bases not matched to a gene; V was cut back by 6 bases and J by 6 bases. CDR1 and CDR2 from the germline V gene are MRHNA and SNTAGT. The CDR3 bases are TGTGCCAGCAGCAAAGCCAGACCGGGACAGGGGGCTCAGCCCCAGCATTTT. It is translated as CASSKARPGQGAQPQHF.